The entry below gives a single T cell receptor beta chain sequence along with its context. This record comes from a study of blood T cell repertoires in COVID-19. About the research overall: The origin of the acute and convalescent COVID-19 samples was the United States, Italy and Spain. The analysed material was cDNA or gDNA that came from T cells, B-cell-depleted T cells, or PBMCs.

As handled by the study authors: Amplification of reference gene primers was used by the study to estimate nucleated cell counts. TCRdb's table, derived via immunoSEQ multiplex PCR, lists solely in-frame clones and lacks some. V and J calls and clone size are those listed in that table; D and trimming were worked out from the DNA. Of fewer than 250,000 clones in the sample, 65% to 85% are singletons; the top ten hold under 4%. Self-reported history from a screening survey and questionnaire set each donor's cohort. V was clipped by 10 bases and J by 3 bases, with 15 bases between them. The CDR3 sequence is 14 residues long. Germline V gene lookup returns CDR1 MNHEY and CDR2 SMNVEV (reference sequence).

Sequenced sample: PBMCs or T cells enriched from blood (not recorded which). The sequence was collected from a young woman who had recovered from COVID-19. This chain joins TRBV27 and TRBJ2-2; perhaps TRBD2 as D (5 bases). CDR3 amino acids: CATRERRDTGELFF. The CDR3 bases are TGTGCCACGAGGGAGAGGCGAGACACCGGGGAGCTGTTTTTT.